Each of the 26 T cell receptor beta chains below was sequenced from the same sample in a study of T cell responses to AZD1222 COVID-19 vaccine. Generated by immunoSEQ multiplex PCR, the TCRdb table keeps only in-frame clones and is missing some. The sample shows 85,000 to 90,000 clones, around 90% of them seen only once. This specimen consisted of peripheral blood, obtained on day 0 of MenACWY control vaccination. The receptors shown here come from an adult in good health.

This clone was counted a single time. The chain recombines TRBV28 with TRBJ1-4; D not certain. The CDR3 covers 13 residues. The germline V gene encodes CDR1 MDHEN and CDR2 SYDVKM. V lost 7 bases, J lost 4 bases, and 10 bases lay in between. CDR3: CASTRGLNEKLFF. In DNA, the CDR3 is TGTGCCAGCACCCGCGGCCTTAATGAAAAACTGTTTTTT.

The V call is TRBV3-1 (or the pseudogene TRBV3-2), the J call TRBJ1-5; perhaps TRBD1 as D (6 bases). V was clipped by 1 base and J by 6 bases, with 13 bases between them. CDR3 length equals 15 residues. Germline-derived CDR1 and CDR2 are LGHDT and YNNKEL (reference sequence). CDR3 DNA: TGTGCCAGCAGCCAAGCCCCAGGGGAGAGTCAGCCCCAGCATTTT. It translates to CASSQAPGESQPQHF.

The chain employs TRBV6-5 and TRBJ2-1, with D hard to call. The CDR3 length is 13 residues. Germline-derived CDR1 and CDR2 are MNHEY and SVGAGI. Deletions cut 6 bases from V and 5 bases from J, with 11 bases between. The CDR3, as DNA: TGTGCCAGCAGAGACGGTGGACACAATGAGCAGTTCTTC. It codes for CASRDGGHNEQFF.

The chain couples TRBV30 to TRBJ2-7; 9 bases align to TRBD2. The germline V gene encodes CDR1 GTSNPN and CDR2 SVGIG (reference sequence). V was pared by 0 bases and J by 2 bases, with 5 bases of the junction left unmatched. The CDR3 covers 15 residues. CDR3 protein: CAWSVKAGGPYEQYF. The CDR3 nucleotides are TGTGCCTGGAGTGTCAAAGCGGGGGGCCCCTACGAGCAGTACTTC.

The CDR3 region has the DNA TGTGCCAGCAGTGGCAACCCGACAGGGGACCAAGAGACCCAGTACTTC. Its protein product is CASSGNPTGDQETQYF. This chain joins TRBV6-1 and TRBJ2-5; 8 bases map to TRBD1. Germline V gives CDR1 MNHNS, CDR2 SASEGT. The trim removed 4 bases at V and 0 bases at J, leaving 7 bases unmatched. CDR3 size: 16 residues.

The chain recombines TRBV12-3 or TRBV12-4 with TRBJ1-4; D not certain. CDR3 length: 11 residues. V gave up 5 bases and J gave up 8 bases, with 6 bases separating them. CDR3 amino acids: CASSPDEKLFF. The CDR3 DNA reads TGTGCCAGCAGTCCCGACGAAAAACTGTTTTTT.

The rearrangement joins TRBV5-5 to TRBJ2-5, with a weak D call TRBD2 (7 bases). Germline lookup yields CDR1 SGHKS and CDR2 YYEKEE (reference sequence). This CDR3 has 13 amino acids. V was pared by 4 bases and J by 3 bases, with 10 bases between. The DNA for the CDR3 is TGTGCCAGCAGCGCGGGGGCTGAAGAGACCCAGTACTTC. Residues: CASSAGAEETQYF.

The chain carries TRBV23-1 and TRBJ1-6; 7 positions agree with TRBD1. TRBV23-1 is an ORF for which the function is uncertain. With 5 bases clipped from V and 5 bases from J, the junction kept 6 bases outside the gene matches. The length of the CDR3 is 15 residues. This CDR3 is CASSFRQGHNSPLHF. For the CDR3, the DNA is TGCGCCAGCAGTTTCCGACAGGGCCATAATTCACCCCTCCACTTT.

The chain is built from TRBV27 and TRBJ2-1; no firm D call. The V and J ends lost 7 bases and 0 bases respectively, with 10 bases between them. The CDR3 runs to 14 residues. From germline, CDR1 is MNHEY and CDR2 SMNVEV (reference sequence). The CDR3 reads CASMDHRSYNEQFF. The DNA of the CDR3 is TGTGCCAGCATGGATCATCGCTCCTACAATGAGCAGTTCTTC.

J is TRBJ1-2 and V is TRBV7-2, with 7 positions matching TRBD1. Germline V gene data show CDR1 as SGHTA and CDR2 as FQGNSA. This CDR3 has 15 amino acids. V trimming: 0 bases; J trimming: 8 bases; junction bases outside the gene matches: 9. CDR3 bases: TGTGCCAGCAGCTTAGCGTCTCCGGGGGGACAGGGCTACACCTTC. This sequence encodes CASSLASPGGQGYTF.

The chain carries TRBV29-1 and TRBJ2-1; 7 bases line up with TRBD2. Germline V gives CDR1 SQVTM, CDR2 ANQGSEA. Trimming cost V 3 bases and J 11 bases; bases outside gene matches: 13. The CDR3 covers 14 residues. The CDR3 protein is CSVERGAGSGKQFF. In nucleotides, the CDR3 is TGCAGCGTTGAGAGGGGAGCGGGATCAGGGAAGCAGTTCTTC.

This clone was seen just once. The chain has TRBV5-5 and TRBJ1-1; the D gene is possibly TRBD1 (6 bases). Germline CDR1 and CDR2: SGHKS and YYEKEE (reference sequence). V lost 4 bases and J lost 7, with 11 bases in between. The CDR3 is 12 residues long. Here the CDR3 reads CASSLDSYEAFF. Here the CDR3 DNA reads TGTGCCAGCAGCCTGGACAGTTATGAAGCTTTCTTT.

The rearrangement joins TRBV5-1 to TRBJ2-7; 9 nucleotides align to TRBD1. CDR3 length: 18 residues. Trimming removed 2 bases from V and 2 bases from J; junction bases left unmatched: 14. Germline V gene sequence: CDR1 SGHRS, CDR2 YFSETQ. The CDR3 is CASSFTPNRDRDTYEQYF. CDR3 DNA: TGCGCCAGCAGCTTCACACCTAACCGGGACAGGGACACCTACGAGCAGTACTTC.

The V gene is TRBV19, the J gene TRBJ1-4; D ambiguous. The CDR3 has 14 amino acids. The V and J ends lost 6 bases and 1 base respectively, with 9 bases between them. CDR1 is LNHDA, CDR2 SQIVND, per germline (reference sequence). For the CDR3, the DNA is TGTGCCAGTAGCCGGACGGGAACTAATGAAAAACTGTTTTTT. Translating it yields CASSRTGTNEKLFF.

The V call is TRBV3-1 (or the pseudogene TRBV3-2), the J call TRBJ1-1, with D uncertain. The CDR3 consists of 15 residues. Germline V gene lookup returns CDR1 LGHDT and CDR2 YNNKEL (reference sequence). Trimming pared 2 bases from V and 5 bases from J, leaving 15 bases between. CDR3 in amino acids: CASSQLRGSQTEAFF. The CDR3 region has the DNA TGTGCCAGCAGCCAACTGCGCGGGAGTCAGACTGAAGCTTTCTTT.

The V call is TRBV12-3 or TRBV12-4, the J call TRBJ2-1; weak D call: TRBD1 (5 bases). V lost 4 bases, J lost 15 bases, and 13 bases lay in between. The CDR3 consists of 11 residues. The CDR3 coding sequence is TGTGCCAGCAGTTCTCGTAAGGGGCGGTTCTTC. Translated: CASSSRKGRFF.

The gene calls are TRBV9 and TRBJ2-1; D may be TRBD2 (6 bases). The V end lost 0 bases, the J end lost 5 bases, and 18 bases lay between the germline ends. This CDR3 is built from 17 residues. The germline V gene has CDR1 SGDLS and CDR2 YYNGEE. CDR3 sequence: CASSVDGGGSDHNEQFF. DNA for the CDR3: TGTGCCAGCAGCGTAGACGGTGGGGGGTCGGACCACAATGAGCAGTTCTTC.

The chain has TRBV7-9 and TRBJ2-7; 16 bases fit TRBD2. CDR1 and CDR2 from the germline V gene are SEHNR and FQNEAQ (reference sequence). CDR3 length: 16 amino acids. V was pared by 5 bases and J by 3 bases, with 4 bases of the junction left unmatched. The CDR3 reads CASSTGTSGGDYEQYF. DNA for the CDR3: TGTGCCAGCAGCACCGGGACTAGCGGGGGGGACTACGAGCAGTACTTC.

This clone was observed once. The chain uses TRBV3-1 (or the pseudogene TRBV3-2) and TRBJ2-1; 10 nucleotides agree with TRBD1. CDR3 length: 17 residues. After removal of 0 bases from V and 5 bases from J, the junction contained 7 bases not matched to a gene. From germline, CDR1 is LGHDT and CDR2 YNNKEL (reference sequence). The CDR3 DNA reads as TGTGCCAGCAGCCAAGACATGACGGGACAGGGGAACAATGAGCAGTTCTTC. Protein: CASSQDMTGQGNNEQFF.

The chain combines TRBV7-2 with TRBJ2-4; D gene ambiguous. This CDR3 is 13 amino acids long. CDR1 is SGHTA and CDR2 is FQGNSA in the germline V gene. V was cut by 3 bases and J by 7 bases, with 10 bases left in between. Here the CDR3 reads CASSFKGSNIQYF. As DNA, the CDR3 is TGTGCCAGCAGCTTCAAGGGTAGCAACATTCAGTACTTC.

CDR3 DNA sequence: TGTGCCAGCAGCCAAGCCCGATCGGGGGCCATTGCCTACGAGCAGTACTTC. It translates to CASSQARSGAIAYEQYF. V and J are TRBV4-2 and TRBJ2-7, with D tentatively TRBD1 or TRBD2 (6 bases each). With 1 base removed from V and 2 bases from J, the gap between germline ends came to 18 bases. Germline CDR1 LGHNA, CDR2 YNFKEQ. This CDR3 has 17 amino acids.

The chain combines TRBV7-9 with TRBJ1-2; no clear D gene. The CDR3 extends over 14 amino acids. The V gene's germline CDR1 is SEHNR and CDR2 FQNEAQ (reference sequence). Trimming removed 5 bases from V and 5 bases from J, with 15 bases in between. Here the CDR3 DNA reads TGTGCCAGCAGCAGGACCTCCGAAGGGTATGGCTACACCTTC. It encodes CASSRTSEGYGYTF. The entire variable domain, with the rest obtained from reference TRBV7-9 and TRBJ1-2, is as follows: DTGVSQNPRHKITKRGQNVTFRCDPISEHNRLYWYRQTLGQGPEFLTYFQNEAQLEKSRLLSDRFSAERPKGSFSTLEIQRTEQGDSAMYLCASSRTSEGYGYTFGSGTRLTVV.

The chain employs TRBV20-1 and TRBJ2-7; 9 bases align to TRBD1. Unmatched junction bases numbered 1, after V lost 6 bases and J lost 4 bases. In germline, CDR1 is DFQATT, CDR2 SNEGSKA (reference sequence). The CDR3 runs to 11 residues. CDR3 nucleotide sequence: TGCAGTGCGGACAGGGGATACGAGCAGTACTTC. Protein product: CSADRGYEQYF.

The V call is TRBV10-3, the J call TRBJ1-1, with TRBD1 as a possible D gene (5 bases). Per germline, CDR1 ENHRY and CDR2 SYGVKD. Trimming pared 0 bases from V and 0 bases from J, leaving 11 bases between. There are 16 residues in the CDR3. The CDR3 sequence: CAISESGGRMNTEAFF. CDR3 bases: TGTGCCATCAGTGAGTCCGGGGGAAGAATGAACACTGAAGCTTTCTTT.

This chain joins TRBV2 and TRBJ1-6, with TRBD1 matching over 7 bases. Germline V gene data show CDR1 as SNHLY and CDR2 as FYNNEI. The V gene end was trimmed by 6 bases and the J gene end by 5 bases; junction bases not matched to a gene: 4. This CDR3 comprises 14 residues. CDR3 protein: CASRQGTNNSPLHF. The CDR3 DNA is TGTGCCAGCAGACAGGGGACGAATAATTCACCCCTCCACTTT.

This chain links TRBV20-1 with TRBJ2-3; a weak D match, TRBD2 (6 bases). Trimming took off 3 bases at V and 3 bases at J, with 16 bases between the two ends. The germline V gene encodes CDR1 DFQATT and CDR2 SNEGSKA (reference sequence). This CDR3 comprises 15 residues. CDR3 protein: CSASLPRGTTDTQYF. CDR3 nucleotide sequence: TGCAGTGCTAGTCTCCCCCGGGGGACGACAGATACGCAGTATTTT.